Below are 32 T cell receptor beta chains sequenced from a single sample in a study of blood T cell repertoires in COVID-19. Sequencing was performed with immunoSEQ multiplex PCR; in TCRdb, only in-frame clones are kept and a portion is missing. Here the sample spans fewer than 90,000 clones, over 90% being singletons. The sequenced sample consisted of peripheral blood. The source of these receptors is a human donor with active COVID-19. The donor label of this sample is uncertain.

The V gene is TRBV6-6, the J gene TRBJ1-1, with 7 bases lining up with TRBD1. CDR1 MNHNY and CDR2 SVGAGI come from the germline V gene (reference sequence). The J segment lost 7 bases and the V segment lost 6 bases, leaving 5 bases of the junction unmatched. This CDR3 has 12 amino acids. The CDR3 here is CASRSGQIEAFF. CDR3 sequence (DNA): TGTGCCAGCAGGTCGGGACAGATTGAAGCTTTCTTT.

The chain uses TRBV5-1 and TRBJ1-2, with a tentative D call TRBD1 (5 bases). The V end lost 1 base, the J end lost 4 bases, and 11 bases lay between the germline ends. Germline-derived CDR1 and CDR2 are SGHRS and YFSETQ. The CDR3 is made up of 14 amino acids. The CDR3 region is CASSLLQGAYGYTF. DNA for the CDR3: TGCGCCAGCAGCTTGCTCCAGGGTGCCTATGGCTACACCTTC.

This clone was seen just once. The chain recombines TRBV19 with TRBJ1-2; 11 bases line up with TRBD1. Looked up from germline, CDR1 is LNHDA and CDR2 is SQIVND (reference sequence). With V trimmed by 5 bases and J by 3 bases, 2 bases remained unmatched. The CDR3 consists of 14 residues. CDR3: CASSSDRGHYGYTF. The CDR3 nucleotides are TGTGCCAGTAGTTCGGACAGGGGGCACTATGGCTACACCTTC. The full variable domain, rest sourced from reference TRBV19 and TRBJ1-2, is DGGITQSPKYLFRKEGQNVTLSCEQNLNHDAMYWYRQDPGQGLRLIYYSQIVNDFQKGDIAEGYSVSREKKESFPLTVTSAQKNPTAFYLCASSSDRGHYGYTFGSGTRLTVV.

The chain links TRBV6-5 to TRBJ1-6, with TRBD1 identical over 9 bases. CDR3 length equals 14 residues. Germline lookup yields CDR1 MNHEY and CDR2 SVGAGI. Trimming took 4 bases from V and 10 from J; bases not matched to a gene: 5. CDR3 residues: CASSLPGQGSPLHF. The CDR3, as DNA: TGTGCCAGCAGTTTGCCGGGACAGGGATCACCCCTCCACTTT.

This clone was seen just once. Given the absence of the conserved phenylalanine or tryptophan at the CDR3 end, a read error is likely. It is unclear where the CDR3 begins or ends on the DNA, so no DNA is shown, and the CDR3 is as TCRdb lists it. The J gene is TRBJ2-7, the V gene TRBV21-1; no DNA check was done on the table's D call, TRBD2. TRBV21-1 is marked as a pseudogene. The CDR3 length is 9 residues, termini included. The CDR3 spells CARPQRERI.

The rearrangement joins TRBV15 to TRBJ1-2; TRBD1 aligns across 7 bases. Per germline, CDR1 LNHNV and CDR2 YYDKDF (reference sequence). V gave up 1 base and J gave up 3 bases; unmatched junction bases: 2. The CDR3 consists of 14 residues. The CDR3 loop is CATSRGGQYYGYTF. The CDR3 region has the DNA TGTGCCACCAGCAGAGGGGGACAGTACTATGGCTACACCTTC.

J is TRBJ2-5 and V is TRBV5-1, with TRBD2 matching 9 bases. Per germline, CDR1 SGHRS and CDR2 YFSETQ. V gave up 2 bases and J gave up 5 bases; unmatched junction bases: 7. This CDR3 spans 15 amino acids. DNA for the CDR3: TGCGCCAGCAGCTTCGGTAGCGGGAGAACCGAGACCCAGTACTTC. This gives the protein CASSFGSGRTETQYF. Combining the CDR3 with reference TRBV5-1 and TRBJ2-5 gives the whole variable domain KAGVTQTPRYLIKTRGQQVTLSCSPISGHRSVSWYQQTPGQGLQFLFEYFSETQRNKGNFPGRFSGRQFSNSRSEMNVSTLELGDSALYLCASSFGSGRTETQYFGPGTRLLVL.

The chain couples TRBV24-1 to TRBJ2-1; 7 nucleotides line up with TRBD2. Germline V CDR1 and CDR2: KGHDR, SFDVKD. V dropped 2 bases and J dropped 4; count of bases not matched to a gene: 7. This CDR3 is 16 amino acids long. CDR3 sequence: CATSDSAGEEYNEQFF. CDR3 sequence (DNA): TGTGCCACCAGTGATTCGGCGGGAGAGGAGTACAATGAGCAGTTCTTC.

This clone was detected many times. The chain links TRBV19 to TRBJ1-6; possible D gene TRBD1, 6 bases. Germline loops: CDR1 LNHDA, CDR2 SQIVND (reference sequence). The CDR3 is made up of 15 amino acids. Trimming took off 5 bases at V and 6 bases at J, with 14 bases between the two ends. DNA of the CDR3: TGTGCCAGTAGTTATCCAGGGGCGGTTAATTCACCCCTCCACTTT. It yields the protein CASSYPGAVNSPLHF.

This rearrangement joins TRBV3-1 (or the pseudogene TRBV3-2) to TRBJ2-1; no clear D. The V end was cut by 5 bases, the J end by 1 base, with 6 bases between. The CDR3 spans 13 residues. Germline V gene lookup returns CDR1 LGHDT and CDR2 YNNKEL (reference sequence). CDR3 sequence (DNA): TGTGCCAGCAGCACTACATCCTACAATGAGCAGTTCTTC. This sequence encodes CASSTTSYNEQFF.

The genes are TRBV5-8 and TRBJ2-5, with D perhaps TRBD2 (7 bases). The V end lost 2 bases, the J end lost 0 bases, and 14 bases lay between the germline ends. The CDR3 loop spans 16 amino acids. Germline CDR1 SGHTS, CDR2 YDEGEE. In DNA, the CDR3 is TGTGCCAGCAGCTTATCGCCGGGGGGCTACCAAGAGACCCAGTACTTC. The encoded protein is CASSLSPGGYQETQYF.

The chain joins TRBV9 to TRBJ1-1; D is uncertain. The CDR3 is made up of 15 amino acids. V was pared by 3 bases and J by 1 base, with 13 bases between. Germline-derived CDR1 and CDR2 are SGDLS and YYNGEE. The CDR3 loop is CASSAATAANTEAFF. The CDR3 DNA sequence: TGTGCCAGCAGCGCAGCCACGGCGGCGAACACTGAAGCTTTCTTT.

The J gene is TRBJ2-2, the V gene TRBV12-5, with D tentatively TRBD2 (5 bases). Germline CDR1 and CDR2: LGHNT and FRNRAP. Trimming removed 0 bases from V and 6 bases from J, with 14 bases in between. The CDR3 is 16 residues long. CDR3 residues: CASGLVFGSGSGELFF. Here the CDR3 DNA reads TGTGCTAGTGGTTTGGTCTTTGGGTCGGGATCCGGGGAGCTGTTTTTT.

The chain carries TRBV2 and TRBJ2-3, with D uncertain. Per the germline V gene, CDR1 is SNHLY and CDR2 is FYNNEI. CDR3 length: 14 residues. Trimming stripped 3 bases from V and 3 bases from J, with 10 bases between. The CDR3 spells CASSDTAETDTQYF. The CDR3, as DNA: TGTGCCAGCAGTGACACAGCTGAAACAGATACGCAGTATTTT.

Worth noting for this clone: At one boundary the junction diverges from the germline segment, which might be a read error. The same CDR3 can be traced to other DNA sequences in this sample. V gene TRBV11-3 combines with J gene TRBJ1-1; perhaps TRBD1 as D (5 bases). The CDR3 runs 13 residues. Germline CDR1 reads SGHNT; CDR2 reads YENEEA. The DNA of the CDR3 is TGTGCCAGCAGCTCCTACAGGAACACTGAAGCTTTTTTT. Translated, it gives CASSSYRNTEAFF.

The gene calls are TRBV27 and TRBJ1-5, with TRBD1 matching over 7 bases. This CDR3 is 15 amino acids long. The germline V gene encodes CDR1 MNHEY and CDR2 SMNVEV (reference sequence). The V segment lost 3 bases and the J segment 2 bases; nucleotides outside the gene matches: 4. The CDR3 DNA is TGTGCCAGCAGTTTGACAGGGTCCGGCAATCAGCCCCAGCATTTT. It translates to CASSLTGSGNQPQHF.

This clone has only one observation. The DNA for the CDR3 is TGTGCCAGCAGCGGCGTTCGAGCGGGGGGGCGGGATACGCAGTATTTT. This translates into CASSGVRAGGRDTQYF. The V and J genes are TRBV27 and TRBJ2-3; TRBD2 agrees at 10 bases. CDR3 length: 16 amino acids. V gave up 6 bases and J gave up 6 bases; unmatched junction bases: 12. Looked up from germline, CDR1 is MNHEY and CDR2 is SMNVEV (reference sequence).

The chain is built from TRBV7-8 and TRBJ2-7, with D hard to call. CDR3 size: 12 residues. Germline V lookup: CDR1 SGHVS, CDR2 FQNEAQ. V lost 7 bases, J lost 4 bases, and 11 bases lay in between. CDR3 loop: CASTLAPYEQYF. The CDR3 bases are TGTGCCAGCACCTTGGCCCCGTACGAGCAGTACTTC. The full variable domain, rest sourced from reference TRBV7-8 and TRBJ2-7, is GAGVSQSPRYKVAKRGQDVALRCDPISGHVSLFWYQQALGQGPEFLTYFQNEAQLDKSGLPSDRFFAERPEGSVSTLKIQRTQQEDSAVYLCASTLAPYEQYFGPGTRLTVT.

J is TRBJ2-5 and V is TRBV9; TRBD1 matches at 9 bases. The ends lost 3 bases at V and 4 bases at J; junction bases unmatched: 4. From germline, CDR1 is SGDLS and CDR2 YYNGEE. This CDR3 is built from 14 residues. CDR3: CASSARTGAETQYF. CDR3 bases: TGTGCCAGCAGCGCGCGGACAGGGGCAGAGACCCAGTACTTC.

This clone was found once. V gene TRBV5-1 combines with J gene TRBJ1-4; 7 bases fit TRBD1. The CDR3 has 15 residues. Looked up from germline, CDR1 is SGHRS and CDR2 is YFSETQ. With V trimmed by 5 bases and J by 4 bases, 8 bases remained unmatched. The CDR3: CASSETDRSNEKLFF. Written as DNA, the CDR3 is TGCGCCAGCAGTGAAACGGACAGGAGTAATGAAAAACTGTTTTTT.

The rearrangement joins TRBV5-1 to TRBJ1-3; 9 bases agree with TRBD1. The CDR3 runs to 15 residues. CDR1 is SGHRS, CDR2 YFSETQ, per germline. With 4 bases clipped from V and 4 bases from J, the junction kept 6 bases outside the gene matches. The CDR3 DNA is TGCGCCAGCAGCGCCGGGACAGGGACAGGAAACACCATATATTTT. This codes for CASSAGTGTGNTIYF.

This chain uses TRBV6-5 with TRBJ1-1; no definite D call. The V gene's germline CDR1 is MNHEY and CDR2 SVGAGI. Trimming took 7 bases from V and 3 from J, leaving 15 bases between them. The CDR3 loop spans 14 amino acids. CDR3: CASTQLRMDTEAFF. Here the CDR3 DNA reads TGTGCCAGCACACAACTGAGGATGGACACTGAAGCTTTCTTT.

The chain is built from TRBV5-1 and TRBJ2-7, with D perhaps TRBD1 (6 bases). The ends were cut back, 0 bases at V and 2 bases at J, with 12 bases in the middle. CDR1 SGHRS and CDR2 YFSETQ come from the germline V gene. This CDR3 region has 15 residues. CDR3 region: CASSLAGQRTYEQYF. The CDR3 nucleotides are TGCGCCAGCAGCTTGGCCGGACAGCGTACCTACGAGCAGTACTTC.

This clone showed up just a few times. The chain joins TRBV28 to TRBJ2-7; D is possibly TRBD1 (5 bases). The germline gives CDR1 MDHEN, CDR2 SYDVKM. CDR3 length: 16 residues. Trimming removed 3 bases at V and 2 bases at J, with 17 bases between. The CDR3: CASSFLSLDSTYEQYF. The CDR3 DNA reads as TGTGCCAGCAGTTTTCTATCCCTCGACAGTACCTACGAGCAGTACTTC.

The chain uses TRBV4-3 and TRBJ2-5; 8 positions agree with TRBD2. V lost 6 bases to trimming and J lost 1 base; unmatched junction nucleotides: 13. Germline loops: CDR1 LGHNA, CDR2 YSLEER. This CDR3 is built from 17 residues. In DNA form, the CDR3 reads TGCGCCAGCAGTCAGGGGCCAAACCGGGGGGGCCAAGAGACCCAGTACTTC. Encoded protein: CASSQGPNRGGQETQYF.

This clone was observed once. V is TRBV6-2 or TRBV6-3 and J is TRBJ2-5; D call uncertain. This CDR3 contains 15 residues. CDR1 is MNHEY and CDR2 is SVGEGT in the germline V gene. The V gene lost 2 bases and the J gene lost 1 base, with 11 bases spanning the gap. CDR3 protein: CASSYAAFSQETQYF. CDR3 DNA: TGTGCCAGCAGTTACGCGGCTTTTTCCCAAGAGACCCAGTACTTC.

The chain employs TRBV7-8 and TRBJ2-7; D call uncertain. The CDR3 length is 13 residues. Germline lookup yields CDR1 SGHVS and CDR2 FQNEAQ. With 4 bases removed from V and 5 bases from J, the gap between germline ends came to 12 bases. CDR3 amino acids: CASSSLERNEQYF. The CDR3 DNA reads TGTGCCAGCAGCTCCCTAGAGAGGAACGAGCAGTACTTC. The full variable domain, rest sourced from reference TRBV7-8 and TRBJ2-7, is GAGVSQSPRYKVAKRGQDVALRCDPISGHVSLFWYQQALGQGPEFLTYFQNEAQLDKSGLPSDRFFAERPEGSVSTLKIQRTQQEDSAVYLCASSSLERNEQYFGPGTRLTVT.

The chain carries TRBV5-1 and TRBJ2-5; 7 positions match TRBD1. With V trimmed by 7 bases and J by 3 bases, 12 bases remained unmatched. The CDR3 loop spans 15 amino acids. Germline V gene lookup returns CDR1 SGHRS and CDR2 YFSETQ. CDR3 in amino acids: CASATGTAKKETQYF. CDR3 nucleotides: TGCGCCAGCGCCACCGGGACAGCCAAAAAAGAGACCCAGTACTTC.

The chain recombines TRBV9 with TRBJ2-1, with a weak D call TRBD2 (5 bases). Germline CDR1 and CDR2: SGDLS and YYNGEE. The CDR3 loop spans 17 amino acids. Between the trimmed V and J ends, which lost 0 bases and 6 bases, there was a span of 19 bases. CDR3 loop: CASSVVPGNRQGNEQFF. The CDR3 DNA is TGTGCCAGCAGCGTAGTCCCGGGGAACAGACAAGGCAATGAGCAGTTCTTC.

This clone came up once. The J gene is TRBJ2-2, the V gene TRBV2, with D maybe TRBD2 (5 bases). Trimming stripped 5 bases from V and 5 bases from J, with 15 bases between. CDR1 and CDR2 (germline): SNHLY, FYNNEI. This CDR3 contains 15 residues. The CDR3 is CASSLATPSTGELFF. CDR3 nucleotides: TGTGCCAGCAGTCTAGCCACCCCGTCTACCGGGGAGCTGTTTTTT.

This chain connects TRBV5-6 to TRBJ1-1; D remains unclear. The CDR3 consists of 12 residues. CDR1 is SGHDT, CDR2 YYEEEE, per germline. V was trimmed by 7 bases and J by 10 bases, leaving 17 bases between them. The CDR3: CASGHGLEVAFF. CDR3 coding DNA: TGTGCCAGCGGTCATGGCCTGGAGGTAGCTTTCTTT.

The rearrangement joins TRBV11-3 to TRBJ2-1, with 10 bases aligning to TRBD1. The CDR3 consists of 15 residues. V shed 3 bases, J shed 7 bases, and the junction held 6 bases outside the gene matches. CDR1 and CDR2 from the germline V gene are SGHNT and YENEEA. The CDR3 DNA is TGTGCCAGCAGCTTCCGACAGGGGGCGTATAATGAGCAGTTCTTC. As protein: CASSFRQGAYNEQFF.